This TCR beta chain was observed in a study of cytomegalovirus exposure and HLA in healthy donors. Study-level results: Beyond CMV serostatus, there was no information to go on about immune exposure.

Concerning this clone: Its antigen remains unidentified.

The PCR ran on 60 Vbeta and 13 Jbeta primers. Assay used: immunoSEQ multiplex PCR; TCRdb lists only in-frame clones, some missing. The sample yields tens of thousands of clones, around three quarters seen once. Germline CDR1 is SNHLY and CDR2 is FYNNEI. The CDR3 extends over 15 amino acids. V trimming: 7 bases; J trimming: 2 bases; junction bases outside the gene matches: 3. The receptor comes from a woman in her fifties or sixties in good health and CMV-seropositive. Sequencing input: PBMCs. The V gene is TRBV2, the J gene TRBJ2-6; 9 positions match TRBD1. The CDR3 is CASKDRGAGANVLTF. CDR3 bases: TGTGCCAGCAAAGACAGGGGGGCTGGGGCCAACGTCCTGACTTTC.